The present T cell receptor beta chain was sequenced within a study of cytomegalovirus exposure and HLA in healthy donors. Study-wide results and caveats: The study labeled 180 or so TCR beta chains cytomegalovirus-associated.

With 1 base clipped from V and 6 bases from J, the junction kept 6 bases outside the gene matches. Germline V lookup: CDR1 LNHDA, CDR2 SQIVND (reference sequence). This CDR3 is built from 15 residues. Note on this clone: The target antigen is unknown.

It was with 60 Vbeta and 13 Jbeta primers that the PCR ran. Profiled with immunoSEQ multiplex PCR; TCRdb holds only in-frame clones, not every one. The sample has 57,000 or so clones; around 80% are singletons. This chain uses TRBV19 with TRBJ1-5; 7 bases are shared with TRBD1. Source material: PBMCs. The TCR sequence derives from a man between 45 and 60 years old in good health and CMV-seropositive. CDR3 sequence (DNA): TGTGCCAGTAGTATAGGAGACAGGGAGGTTCAGCCCCAGCATTTT. Translated: CASSIGDREVQPQHF.